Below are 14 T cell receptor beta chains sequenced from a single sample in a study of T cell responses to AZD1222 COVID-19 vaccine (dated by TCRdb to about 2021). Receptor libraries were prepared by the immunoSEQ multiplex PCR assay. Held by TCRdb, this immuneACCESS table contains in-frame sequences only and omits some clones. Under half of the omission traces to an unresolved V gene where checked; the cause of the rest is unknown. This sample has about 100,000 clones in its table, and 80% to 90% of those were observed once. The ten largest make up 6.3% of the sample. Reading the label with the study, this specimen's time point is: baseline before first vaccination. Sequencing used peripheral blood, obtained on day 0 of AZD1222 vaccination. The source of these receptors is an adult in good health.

This CDR3 reads CASSSGLANYNEQFF. CDR3 coding DNA: TGTGCCAGCAGCTCGGGACTAGCGAATTACAATGAGCAGTTCTTC. The chain recombines TRBV7-2 with TRBJ2-1; TRBD2 agrees at 10 bases. The germline CDR1 and CDR2 sequences are SGHTA and FQGNSA. V shed 4 bases, J shed 4 bases, and the junction held 4 bases outside the gene matches. The CDR3 extends over 15 amino acids.

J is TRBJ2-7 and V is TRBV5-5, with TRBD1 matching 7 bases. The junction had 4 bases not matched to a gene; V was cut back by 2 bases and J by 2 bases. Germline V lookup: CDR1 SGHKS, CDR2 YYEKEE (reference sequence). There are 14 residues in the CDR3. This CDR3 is CASSLAGTAYEQYF. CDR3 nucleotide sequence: TGTGCCAGCAGCTTAGCCGGGACAGCCTACGAGCAGTACTTC.

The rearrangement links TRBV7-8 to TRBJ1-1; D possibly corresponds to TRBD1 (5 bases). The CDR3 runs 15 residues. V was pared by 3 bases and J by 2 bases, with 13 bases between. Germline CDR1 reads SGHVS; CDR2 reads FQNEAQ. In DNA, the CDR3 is TGTGCCAGCAGCTTCACTCAGGGCTCTAACACTGAAGCTTTCTTT. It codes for CASSFTQGSNTEAFF.

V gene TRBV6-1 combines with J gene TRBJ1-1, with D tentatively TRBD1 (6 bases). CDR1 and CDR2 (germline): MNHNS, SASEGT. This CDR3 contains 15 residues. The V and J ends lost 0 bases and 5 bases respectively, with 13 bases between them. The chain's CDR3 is CASSEAPGAGTEAFF. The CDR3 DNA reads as TGTGCCAGCAGTGAAGCCCCGGGGGCGGGGACTGAAGCTTTCTTT.

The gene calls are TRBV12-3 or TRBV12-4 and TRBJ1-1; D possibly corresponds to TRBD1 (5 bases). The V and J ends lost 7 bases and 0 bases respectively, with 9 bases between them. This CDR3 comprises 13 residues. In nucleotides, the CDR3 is TGTGCCAGCATGAGGGGTCTGAACACTGAAGCTTTCTTT. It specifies CASMRGLNTEAFF.

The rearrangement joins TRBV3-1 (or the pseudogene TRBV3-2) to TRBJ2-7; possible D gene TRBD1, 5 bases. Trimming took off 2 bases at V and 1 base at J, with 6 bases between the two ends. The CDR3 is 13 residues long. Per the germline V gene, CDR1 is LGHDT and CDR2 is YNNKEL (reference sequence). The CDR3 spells CASSQQGSYEQYF. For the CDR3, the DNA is TGTGCCAGCAGCCAACAGGGTTCCTACGAGCAGTACTTC.

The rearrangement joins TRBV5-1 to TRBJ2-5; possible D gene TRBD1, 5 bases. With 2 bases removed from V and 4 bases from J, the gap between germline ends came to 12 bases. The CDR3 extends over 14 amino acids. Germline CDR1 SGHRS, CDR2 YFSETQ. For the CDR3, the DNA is TGCGCCAGCAGCTTTGACGACAGTCGAGAGACCCAGTACTTC. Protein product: CASSFDDSRETQYF.

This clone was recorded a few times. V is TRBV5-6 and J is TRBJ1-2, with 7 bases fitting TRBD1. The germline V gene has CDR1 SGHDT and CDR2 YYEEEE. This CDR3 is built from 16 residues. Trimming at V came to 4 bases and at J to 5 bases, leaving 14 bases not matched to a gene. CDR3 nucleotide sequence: TGTGCCAGCAGCCCAACTGCTACAGGGGAAGAGTATGGCTACACCTTC. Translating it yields CASSPTATGEEYGYTF.

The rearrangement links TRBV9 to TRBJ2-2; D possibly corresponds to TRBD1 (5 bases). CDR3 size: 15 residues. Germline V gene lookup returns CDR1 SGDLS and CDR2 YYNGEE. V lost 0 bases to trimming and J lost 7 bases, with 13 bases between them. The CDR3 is CASSVGAGAVGELFF. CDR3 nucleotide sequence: TGTGCCAGCAGCGTAGGTGCTGGGGCTGTCGGGGAGCTGTTTTTT. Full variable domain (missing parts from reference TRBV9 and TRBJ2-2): DSGVTQTPKHLITATGQRVTLRCSPRSGDLSVYWYQQSLDQGLQFLIQYYNGEERAKGNILERFSAQQFPDLHSELNLSSLELGDSALYFCASSVGAGAVGELFFGEGSRLTVL.

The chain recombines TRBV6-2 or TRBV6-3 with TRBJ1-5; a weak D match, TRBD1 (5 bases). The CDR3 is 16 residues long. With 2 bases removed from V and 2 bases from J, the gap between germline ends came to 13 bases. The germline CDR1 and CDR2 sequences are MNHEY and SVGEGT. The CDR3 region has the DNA TGTGCCAGCAGTTACGACCCCCAGGGTGGCAATCAGCCCCAGCATTTT. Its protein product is CASSYDPQGGNQPQHF.

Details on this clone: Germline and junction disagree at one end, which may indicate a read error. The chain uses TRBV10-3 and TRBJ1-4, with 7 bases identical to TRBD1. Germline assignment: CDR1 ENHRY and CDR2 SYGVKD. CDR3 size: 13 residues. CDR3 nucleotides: TGTGCCGTCAGGGGGGTCGCGGGCGAAAAACTGTTTTTT. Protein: CAVRGVAGEKLFF.

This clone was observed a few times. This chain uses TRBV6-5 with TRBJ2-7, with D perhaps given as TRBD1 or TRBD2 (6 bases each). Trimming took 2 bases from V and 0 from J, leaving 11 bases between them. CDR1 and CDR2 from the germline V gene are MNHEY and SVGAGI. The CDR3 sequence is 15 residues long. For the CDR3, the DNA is TGTGCCAGCAGTTACGTCGGGGGCCTCTCCTACGAGCAGTACTTC. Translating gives CASSYVGGLSYEQYF.

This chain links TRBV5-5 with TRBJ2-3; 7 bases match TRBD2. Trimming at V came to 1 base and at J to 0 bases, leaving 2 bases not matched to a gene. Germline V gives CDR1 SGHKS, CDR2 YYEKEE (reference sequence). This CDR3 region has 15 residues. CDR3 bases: TGTGCCAGCAGCTTGAGCGGGGATAGCACAGATACGCAGTATTTT. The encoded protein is CASSLSGDSTDTQYF.

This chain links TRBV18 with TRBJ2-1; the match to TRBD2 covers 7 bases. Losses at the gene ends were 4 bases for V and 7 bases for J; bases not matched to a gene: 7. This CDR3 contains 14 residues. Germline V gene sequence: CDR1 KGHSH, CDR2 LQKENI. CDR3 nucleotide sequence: TGTGCCAGCTCACTTGCCGGGACTATGAATGAGCAGTTCTTC. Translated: CASSLAGTMNEQFF. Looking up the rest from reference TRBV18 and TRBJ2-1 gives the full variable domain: NAGVMQNPRHLVRRRGQEARLRCSPMKGHSHVYWYRQLPEEGLKFMVYLQKENIIDESGMPKERFSAEFPKEGPSILRIQQVVRGDSAAYFCASSLAGTMNEQFFGPGTRLTVL.